This TCR beta chain was identified during a study of CD8 T cells in Susac syndrome. The germline CDR1 and CDR2 sequences are DFQATT and SNEGSKA (reference sequence). The CDR3 is 15 residues long. V lost 0 bases to trimming and J lost 5 bases, with 14 bases between them. This clonotype was detected only once. Reverse transcription of roughly 0.5 to 1 ug RNA used random hexamers. TCRdb used MiXCR to reprocess the immunoSEQ multiplex PCR reads, holding one entry per CDR3 protein. The sample consists of 120,000 or so distinct CDR3 sequences, about 93% of them appearing once. This TCR derives from a human donor with Susac syndrome. The material sequenced was CD8+ T cells from PBMCs. The rearrangement joins TRBV20-1 to TRBJ1-5; D unresolved. The CDR3: CSARDQSLGYQPQHF. The CDR3 coding sequence is TGCAGTGCTAGAGATCAGTCTCTGGGGTATCAGCCCCAGCATTTT.